The rows below give T cell receptor beta chains drawn from one sample of a study of cytomegalovirus exposure and HLA in healthy donors. The data were produced by immunoSEQ multiplex PCR, yet TCRdb's version contains in-frame clones alone and is incomplete. The data contain about 210,000 clones, about 80% of them seen just once; the ten biggest clones take up less than 2%. The sequencing input was PBMCs. These receptors came from a male donor in good health and CMV-seronegative. The CDR3 runs from the conserved cysteine through the conserved F or W. Fields, in order: V gene, D gene, J gene, clone size, CDR3 protein, CDR3 DNA. A D gene is named only where the DNA matches it firmly. Clone sizes are given selectively: once, few, many, or a class where the clone is expanded.

TRBV19	-	TRBJ1-4	few	CAVGDTREKLFF	TGTGCCGTGGGGGACACCCGAGAAAAACTGTTTTTT
TRBV9	TRBD1	TRBJ2-1	-	CASSVAGGSFREQFF	TGTGCCAGCAGCGTAGCAGGGGGCAGCTTCCGCGAGCAGTTCTTC
TRBV4-1	-	TRBJ2-7	-	CASSQDLSPGVRNLF	TGCGCCAGCAGCCAAGATCTATCTCCAGGGGTTAGGAACCTTTTC
TRBV6-1	-	TRBJ1-3	-	CASSRLLSSGNTIYF	TGTGCCAGCAGCCGACTCCTAAGCTCTGGAAACACCATATATTTT
TRBV28	-	TRBJ2-2	-	CASISPNTGELFF	TGTGCCAGCATTAGTCCAAACACCGGGGAGCTGTTTTTT
TRBV28	TRBD2	TRBJ2-7	-	CASSRAGFLYEQYF	TGTGCCAGCAGTCGAGCGGGATTCTTATACGAGCAGTACTTC
TRBV9	-	TRBJ2-1	-	CASSAGTNNEQFF	TGTGCCAGCAGCGCAGGGACAAACAATGAGCAGTTCTTC
TRBV5-1	-	TRBJ2-7	-	CASKGEYEQYF	TGCGCCAGCAAAGGGGAATACGAGCAGTACTTC
TRBV7-6	-	TRBJ2-3	once	CASSFAGGTDTQYF	TGTGCCAGCAGCTTTGCAGGGGGCACAGATACGCAGTATTTT
TRBV27	-	TRBJ2-7	-	CASSRDSTYEQYF	TGTGCCAGCAGCCGGGACTCCACGTACGAGCAGTACTTC
TRBV6-1	-	TRBJ1-3	few	CASSDRRNSGNTIYF	TGTGCCAGCAGTGATAGGCGGAACTCTGGAAACACCATATATTTT
TRBV7-9	-	TRBJ2-5	-	CASSPHGGRKTQYF	TGTGCCAGCAGCCCTCACGGGGGTAGGAAGACCCAGTACTTC
TRBV27	TRBD1	TRBJ1-2	-	CASSLRTGRSFYGYTF	TGTGCCAGCAGTTTAAGGACAGGGAGATCTTTTTATGGCTACACCTTC
TRBV5-1	-	TRBJ2-7	-	CASSSRLYSYEQYF	TGCGCCAGCAGCTCGCGCCTGTATTCCTACGAGCAGTACTTC
TRBV11-3	-	TRBJ1-1	-	CASSRRGNTEAFF	TGTGCCAGCAGCAGAAGGGGTAACACTGAAGCTTTCTTT
TRBV27	TRBD1	TRBJ1-5	-	CASSLWGQGYSNQPQHF	TGTGCCAGCAGTTTATGGGGACAGGGATATAGCAATCAGCCCCAGCATTTT
TRBV6-4	-	TRBJ1-5	-	CARGGRNQPQHF	TGTGCCAGGGGGGGGAGGAATCAGCCCCAGCATTTT
TRBV30	TRBD2	TRBJ2-1	-	CAWSWGLAGVNNEQFF	TGTGCCTGGAGTTGGGGACTAGCGGGAGTAAACAATGAGCAGTTCTTC
TRBV29-1	-	TRBJ1-2	few	CTRQVQNYGYTF	TGCACCCGACAGGTTCAAAACTATGGCTACACCTTC
TRBV28	TRBD1	TRBJ1-3	-	CASSTQTGSGNTIYF	TGTGCCAGCAGTACCCAGACAGGGTCTGGAAACACCATATATTTT
TRBV27	TRBD1	TRBJ2-7	once	CASRIRTGTYEQYF	TGTGCCAGCAGGATCCGGACAGGGACCTACGAGCAGTACTTC
TRBV12-5	-	TRBJ1-5	-	CASGLDSWYGDQPQHF	TGTGCTAGTGGTTTGGACTCATGGTACGGGGATCAGCCCCAGCATTTT
TRBV27	-	TRBJ1-1	-	CASSPRRQLNTEAFF	TGTGCCAGCAGTCCCAGACGACAACTGAACACTGAAGCTTTCTTT
TRBV27	-	TRBJ1-1	-	CASRVVFSNTEAFF	TGTGCCAGCAGAGTTGTGTTCAGTAACACTGAAGCTTTCTTT
TRBV9	-	TRBJ1-1	-	CASSVGQQNTEAFF	TGTGCCAGCAGCGTAGGCCAACAGAACACTGAAGCTTTCTTT
TRBV9	TRBD2	TRBJ2-7	-	CASSVAGGSGSSYEQYF	TGTGCCAGCAGCGTAGCGGGGGGTAGCGGGAGCTCCTACGAGCAGTACTTC
TRBV5-1	-	TRBJ2-2	-	CASHPDTGELFF	TGCGCCAGCCATCCGGACACCGGGGAGCTGTTTTTT
TRBV29-1	TRBD2	TRBJ2-1	-	CSAGGSYNEQFF	TGCAGCGCGGGAGGCTCCTACAATGAGCAGTTCTTC
TRBV29-1	-	TRBJ2-2	-	CSVEAQDTGELFF	TGCAGCGTTGAGGCTCAGGACACCGGGGAGCTGTTTTTT